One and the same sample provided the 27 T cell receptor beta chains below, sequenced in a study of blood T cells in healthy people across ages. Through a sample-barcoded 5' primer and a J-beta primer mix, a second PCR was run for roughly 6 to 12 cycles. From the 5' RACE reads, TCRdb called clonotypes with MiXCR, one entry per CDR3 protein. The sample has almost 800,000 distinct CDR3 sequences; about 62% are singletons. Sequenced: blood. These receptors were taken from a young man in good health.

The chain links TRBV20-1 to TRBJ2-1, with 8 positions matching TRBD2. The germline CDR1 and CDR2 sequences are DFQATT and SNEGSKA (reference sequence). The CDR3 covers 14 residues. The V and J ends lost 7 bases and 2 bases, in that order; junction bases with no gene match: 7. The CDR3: CSVQREPTYNEQFF. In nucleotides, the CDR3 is TGCAGTGTCCAGCGGGAGCCTACCTACAATGAGCAGTTCTTC.

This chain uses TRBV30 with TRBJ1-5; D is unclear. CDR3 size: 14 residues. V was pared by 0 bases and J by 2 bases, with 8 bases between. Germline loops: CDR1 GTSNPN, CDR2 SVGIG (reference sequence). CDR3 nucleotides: TGTGCCTGGAGTGTAGGTCCGGGCAATCAGCCCCAGCATTTT. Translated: CAWSVGPGNQPQHF.

DNA of the CDR3: TGTGCCACCAGTGATTTCGGCAGAGATCAGCCCCAGCATTTT. This gives the protein CATSDFGRDQPQHF. V and J are TRBV24-1 and TRBJ1-5; no clear D gene. CDR1 is KGHDR, CDR2 SFDVKD, per germline. Trimming removed 1 base from V and 5 bases from J, with 8 bases in between. The CDR3 extends over 14 amino acids.

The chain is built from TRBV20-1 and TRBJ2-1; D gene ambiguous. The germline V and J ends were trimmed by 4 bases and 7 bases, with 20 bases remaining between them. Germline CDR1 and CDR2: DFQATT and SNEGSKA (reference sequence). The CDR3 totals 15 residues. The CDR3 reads CSAKGFSLFRNEQFF. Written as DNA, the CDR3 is TGCAGTGCTAAAGGATTTAGCCTCTTCAGGAATGAGCAGTTCTTC.

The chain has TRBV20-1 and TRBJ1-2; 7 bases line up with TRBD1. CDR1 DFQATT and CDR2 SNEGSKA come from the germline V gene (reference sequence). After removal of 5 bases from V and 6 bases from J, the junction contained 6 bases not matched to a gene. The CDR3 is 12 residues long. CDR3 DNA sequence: TGCAGTGCTCCGGACAGGAAAAATGGCTACACCTTC. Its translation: CSAPDRKNGYTF.

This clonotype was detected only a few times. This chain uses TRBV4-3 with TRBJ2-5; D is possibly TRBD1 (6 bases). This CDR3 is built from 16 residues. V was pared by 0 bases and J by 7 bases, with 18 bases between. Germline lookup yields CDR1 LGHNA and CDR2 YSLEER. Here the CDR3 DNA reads TGCGCCAGCAGCCAAGATCAGGGGACCACAGGAGGGACCCAGTACTTC. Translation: CASSQDQGTTGGTQYF.

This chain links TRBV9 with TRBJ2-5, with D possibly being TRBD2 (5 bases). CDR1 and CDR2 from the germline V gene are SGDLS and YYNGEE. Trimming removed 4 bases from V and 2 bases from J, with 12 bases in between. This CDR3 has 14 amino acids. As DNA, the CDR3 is TGTGCCAGCAGCCCAGGACTGCAACAAGAGACCCAGTACTTC. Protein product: CASSPGLQQETQYF. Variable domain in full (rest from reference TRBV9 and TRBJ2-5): DSGVTQTPKHLITATGQRVTLRCSPRSGDLSVYWYQQSLDQGLQFLIQYYNGEERAKGNILERFSAQQFPDLHSELNLSSLELGDSALYFCASSPGLQQETQYFGPGTRLLVL.

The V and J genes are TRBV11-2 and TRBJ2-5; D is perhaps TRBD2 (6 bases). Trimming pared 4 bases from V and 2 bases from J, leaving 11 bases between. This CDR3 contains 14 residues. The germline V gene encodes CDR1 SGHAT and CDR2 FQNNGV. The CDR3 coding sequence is TGTGCCAGCAGCTATCCGGGACTGCAAGAGACCCAGTACTTC. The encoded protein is CASSYPGLQETQYF.

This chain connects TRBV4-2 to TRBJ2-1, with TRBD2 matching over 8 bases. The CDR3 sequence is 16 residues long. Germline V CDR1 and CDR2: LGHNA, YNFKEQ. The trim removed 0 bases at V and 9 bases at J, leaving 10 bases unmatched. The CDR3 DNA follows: TGTGCCAGCAGCCAAGAGCACCTAGCGGGTGGAATTGAGCAGTTCTTC. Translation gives CASSQEHLAGGIEQFF.

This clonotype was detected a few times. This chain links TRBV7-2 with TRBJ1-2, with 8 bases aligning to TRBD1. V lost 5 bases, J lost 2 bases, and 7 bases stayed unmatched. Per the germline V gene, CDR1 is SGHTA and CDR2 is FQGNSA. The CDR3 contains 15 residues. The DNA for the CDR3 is TGTGCCAGCAGCACCGCGACAGGGGAGAACTATGGCTACACCTTC. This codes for CASSTATGENYGYTF.

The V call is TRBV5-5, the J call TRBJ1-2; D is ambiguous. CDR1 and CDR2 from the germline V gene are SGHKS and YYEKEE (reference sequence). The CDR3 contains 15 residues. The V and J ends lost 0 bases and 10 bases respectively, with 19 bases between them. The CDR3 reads CASSLGDELLEVYTF. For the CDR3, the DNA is TGTGCCAGCAGCTTGGGCGATGAGCTTTTGGAGGTCTACACCTTC.

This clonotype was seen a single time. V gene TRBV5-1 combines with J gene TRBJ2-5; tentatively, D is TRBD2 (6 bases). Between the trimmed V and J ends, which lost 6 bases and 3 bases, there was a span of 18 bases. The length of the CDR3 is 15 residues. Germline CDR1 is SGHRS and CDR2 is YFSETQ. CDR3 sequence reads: CASTLFIGGEETQYF. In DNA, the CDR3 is TGCGCCAGCACGTTATTTATCGGGGGAGAAGAGACCCAGTACTTC.

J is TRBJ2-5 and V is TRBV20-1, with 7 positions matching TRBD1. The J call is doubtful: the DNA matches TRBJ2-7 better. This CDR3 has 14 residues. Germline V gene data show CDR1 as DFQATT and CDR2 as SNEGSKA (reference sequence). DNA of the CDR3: TGCAGTGCTAGAAACGACAGGGTTAATCACGAGCAGTACTTC. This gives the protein CSARNDRVNHEQYF.

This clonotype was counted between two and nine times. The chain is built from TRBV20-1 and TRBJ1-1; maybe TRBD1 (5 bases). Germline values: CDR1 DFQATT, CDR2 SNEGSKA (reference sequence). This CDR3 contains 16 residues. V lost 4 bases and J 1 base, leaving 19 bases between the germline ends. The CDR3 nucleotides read TGCAGTGCTAAGCACCTCAGGACACCCTCGAACACTGAAGCTTTCTTT. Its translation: CSAKHLRTPSNTEAFF.

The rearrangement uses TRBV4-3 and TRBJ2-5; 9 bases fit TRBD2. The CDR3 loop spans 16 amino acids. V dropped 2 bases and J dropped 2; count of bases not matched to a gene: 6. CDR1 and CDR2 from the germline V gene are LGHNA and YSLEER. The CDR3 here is CASSQTASGNQETQYF. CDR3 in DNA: TGCGCCAGCAGCCAAACCGCTAGCGGGAATCAAGAGACCCAGTACTTC.

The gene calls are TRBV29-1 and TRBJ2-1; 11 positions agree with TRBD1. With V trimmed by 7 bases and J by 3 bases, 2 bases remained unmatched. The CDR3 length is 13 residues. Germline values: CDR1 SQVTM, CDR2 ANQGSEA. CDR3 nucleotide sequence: TGCAGCGGGGGACAGGGGGGCTACAATGAGCAGTTCTTC. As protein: CSGGQGGYNEQFF.

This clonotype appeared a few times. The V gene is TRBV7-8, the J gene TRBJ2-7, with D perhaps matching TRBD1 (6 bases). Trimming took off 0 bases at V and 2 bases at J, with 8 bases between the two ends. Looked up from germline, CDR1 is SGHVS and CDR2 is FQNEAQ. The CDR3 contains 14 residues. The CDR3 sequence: CASSLATGTYEQYF. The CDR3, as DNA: TGTGCCAGCAGCTTAGCAACAGGGACCTACGAGCAGTACTTC. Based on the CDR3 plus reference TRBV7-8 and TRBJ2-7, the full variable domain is GAGVSQSPRYKVAKRGQDVALRCDPISGHVSLFWYQQALGQGPEFLTYFQNEAQLDKSGLPSDRFFAERPEGSVSTLKIQRTQQEDSAVYLCASSLATGTYEQYFGPGTRLTVT.

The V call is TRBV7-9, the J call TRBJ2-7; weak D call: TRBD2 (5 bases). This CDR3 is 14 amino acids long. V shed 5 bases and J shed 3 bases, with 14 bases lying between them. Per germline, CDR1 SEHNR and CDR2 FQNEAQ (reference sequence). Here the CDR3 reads CASSRSVGSYEQYF. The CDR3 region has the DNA TGTGCCAGCAGCAGATCCGTAGGGAGCTACGAGCAGTACTTC. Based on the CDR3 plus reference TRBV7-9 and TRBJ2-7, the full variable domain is DTGVSQNPRHKITKRGQNVTFRCDPISEHNRLYWYRQTLGQGPEFLTYFQNEAQLEKSRLLSDRFSAERPKGSFSTLEIQRTEQGDSAMYLCASSRSVGSYEQYFGPGTRLTVT.

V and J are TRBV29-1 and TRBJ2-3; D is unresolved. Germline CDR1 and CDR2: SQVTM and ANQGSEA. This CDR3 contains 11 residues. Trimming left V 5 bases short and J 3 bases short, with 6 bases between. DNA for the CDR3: TGCAGCGTTTGGATTACAGATACGCAGTATTTT. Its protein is CSVWITDTQYF.

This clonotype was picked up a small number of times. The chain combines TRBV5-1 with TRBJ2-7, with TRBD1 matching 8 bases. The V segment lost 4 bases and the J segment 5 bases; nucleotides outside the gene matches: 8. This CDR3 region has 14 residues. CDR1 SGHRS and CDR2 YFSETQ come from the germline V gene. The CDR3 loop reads CASSRSDRGDEQYF. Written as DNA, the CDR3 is TGCGCCAGCAGCCGATCAGACAGGGGCGACGAGCAGTACTTC.

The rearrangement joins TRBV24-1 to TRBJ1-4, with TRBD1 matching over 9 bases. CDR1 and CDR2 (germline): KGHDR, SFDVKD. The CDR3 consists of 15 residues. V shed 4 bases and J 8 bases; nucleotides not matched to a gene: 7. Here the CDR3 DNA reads TGTGCCACCAGTGAGACGGGACAGGGTGGCGAAAAACTGTTTTTT. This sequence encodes CATSETGQGGEKLFF.

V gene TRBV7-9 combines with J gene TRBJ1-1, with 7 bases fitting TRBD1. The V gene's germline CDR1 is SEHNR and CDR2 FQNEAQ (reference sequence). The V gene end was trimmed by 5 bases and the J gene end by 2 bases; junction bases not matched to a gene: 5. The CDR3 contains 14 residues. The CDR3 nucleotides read TGTGCCAGCAGCAACCGGGACAGAAACACTGAAGCTTTCTTT. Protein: CASSNRDRNTEAFF.

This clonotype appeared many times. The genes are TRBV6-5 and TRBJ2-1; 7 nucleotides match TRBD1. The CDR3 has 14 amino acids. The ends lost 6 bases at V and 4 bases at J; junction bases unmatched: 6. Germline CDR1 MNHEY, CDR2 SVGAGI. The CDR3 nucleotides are TGTGCCAGCAGACCCGGGACAGAGTACAATGAGCAGTTCTTC. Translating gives CASRPGTEYNEQFF.

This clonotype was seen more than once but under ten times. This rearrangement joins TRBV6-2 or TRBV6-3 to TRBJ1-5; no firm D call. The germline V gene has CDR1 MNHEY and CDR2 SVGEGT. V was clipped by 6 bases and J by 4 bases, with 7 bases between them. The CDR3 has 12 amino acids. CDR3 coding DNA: TGTGCCAGCAGGGATGGTAATCAGCCCCAGCATTTT. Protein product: CASRDGNQPQHF.

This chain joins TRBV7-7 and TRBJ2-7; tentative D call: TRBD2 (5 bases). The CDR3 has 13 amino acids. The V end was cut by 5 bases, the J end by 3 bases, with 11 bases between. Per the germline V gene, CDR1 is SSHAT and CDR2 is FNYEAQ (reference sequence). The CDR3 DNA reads TGTGCCAGCAGCCCTGACGGGATCTACGAGCAGTACTTC. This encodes CASSPDGIYEQYF.

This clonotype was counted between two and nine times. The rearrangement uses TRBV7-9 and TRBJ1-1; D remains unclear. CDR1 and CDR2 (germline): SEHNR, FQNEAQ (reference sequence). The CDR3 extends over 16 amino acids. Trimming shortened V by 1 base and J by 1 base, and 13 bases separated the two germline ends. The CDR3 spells CASSLVGPTGNTEAFF. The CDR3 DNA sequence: TGTGCCAGCAGCTTAGTCGGGCCGACGGGGAACACTGAAGCTTTCTTT.

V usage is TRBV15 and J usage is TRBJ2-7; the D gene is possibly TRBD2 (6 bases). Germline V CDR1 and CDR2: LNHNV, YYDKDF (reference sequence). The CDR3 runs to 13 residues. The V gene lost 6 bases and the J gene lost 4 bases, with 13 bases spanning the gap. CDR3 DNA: TGTGCCACCAGAGAGTCGGGAGCTTACGAGCAGTACTTC. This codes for CATRESGAYEQYF.